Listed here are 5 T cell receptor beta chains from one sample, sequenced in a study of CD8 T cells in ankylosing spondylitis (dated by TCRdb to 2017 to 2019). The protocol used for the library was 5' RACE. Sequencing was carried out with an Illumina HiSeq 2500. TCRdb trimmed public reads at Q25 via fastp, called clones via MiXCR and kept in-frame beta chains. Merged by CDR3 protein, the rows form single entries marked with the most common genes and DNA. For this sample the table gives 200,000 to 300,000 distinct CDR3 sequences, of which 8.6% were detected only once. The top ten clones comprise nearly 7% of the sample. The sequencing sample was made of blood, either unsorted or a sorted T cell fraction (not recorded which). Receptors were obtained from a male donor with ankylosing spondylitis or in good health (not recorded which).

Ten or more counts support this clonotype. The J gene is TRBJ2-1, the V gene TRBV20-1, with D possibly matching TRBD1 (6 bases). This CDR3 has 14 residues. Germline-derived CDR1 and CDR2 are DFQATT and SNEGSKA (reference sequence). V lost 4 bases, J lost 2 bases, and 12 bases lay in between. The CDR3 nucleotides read TGCAGTGCTAAGTCGGACAGAGCCTACAATGAGCAGTTCTTC. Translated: CSAKSDRAYNEQFF.

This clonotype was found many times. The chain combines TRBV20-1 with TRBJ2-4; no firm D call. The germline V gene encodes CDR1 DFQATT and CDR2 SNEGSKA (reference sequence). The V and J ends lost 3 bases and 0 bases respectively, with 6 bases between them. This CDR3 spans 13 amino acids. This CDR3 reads CSARSVAKNIQYF. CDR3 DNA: TGCAGTGCTAGGTCCGTAGCCAAAAACATTCAGTACTTC.

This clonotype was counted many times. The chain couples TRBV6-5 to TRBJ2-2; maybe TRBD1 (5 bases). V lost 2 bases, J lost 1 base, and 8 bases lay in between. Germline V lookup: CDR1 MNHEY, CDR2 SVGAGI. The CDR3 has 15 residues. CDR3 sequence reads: CASSYGAQNTGELFF. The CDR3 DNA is TGTGCCAGCAGTTACGGGGCACAGAACACCGGGGAGCTGTTTTTT.

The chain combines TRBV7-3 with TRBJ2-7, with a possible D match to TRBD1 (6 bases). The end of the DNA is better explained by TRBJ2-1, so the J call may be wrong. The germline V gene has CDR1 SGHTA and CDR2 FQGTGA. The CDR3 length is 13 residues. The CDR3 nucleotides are TGTGCCAGCAGCTTGGACAGTTCCTACGAGCAGTTCTTC. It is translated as CASSLDSSYEQFF.

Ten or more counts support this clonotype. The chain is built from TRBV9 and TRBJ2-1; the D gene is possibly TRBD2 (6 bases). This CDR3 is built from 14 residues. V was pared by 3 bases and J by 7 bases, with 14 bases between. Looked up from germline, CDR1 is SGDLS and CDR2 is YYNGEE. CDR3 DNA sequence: TGTGCCAGCAGCGCCGGGACTGCGGGGAATGAGCAGTTCTTC. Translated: CASSAGTAGNEQFF.